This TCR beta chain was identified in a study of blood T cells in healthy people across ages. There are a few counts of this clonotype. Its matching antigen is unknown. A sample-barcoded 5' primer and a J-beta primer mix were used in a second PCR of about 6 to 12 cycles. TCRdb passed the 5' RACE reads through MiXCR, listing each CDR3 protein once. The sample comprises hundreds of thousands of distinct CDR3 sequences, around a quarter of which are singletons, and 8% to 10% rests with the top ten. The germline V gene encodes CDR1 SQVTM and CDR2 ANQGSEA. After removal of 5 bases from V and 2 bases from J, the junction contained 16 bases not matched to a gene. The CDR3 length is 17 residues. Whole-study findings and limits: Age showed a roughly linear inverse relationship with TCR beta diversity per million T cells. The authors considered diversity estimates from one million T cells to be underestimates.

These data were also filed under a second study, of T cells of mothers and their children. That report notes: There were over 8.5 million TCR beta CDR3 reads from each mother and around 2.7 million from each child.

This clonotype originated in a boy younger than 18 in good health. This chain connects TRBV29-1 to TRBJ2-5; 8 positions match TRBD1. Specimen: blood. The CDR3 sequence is CSVHGLNIQGVQETQYF. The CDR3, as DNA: TGCAGCGTTCATGGCCTTAATATACAGGGGGTACAAGAGACCCAGTACTTC.